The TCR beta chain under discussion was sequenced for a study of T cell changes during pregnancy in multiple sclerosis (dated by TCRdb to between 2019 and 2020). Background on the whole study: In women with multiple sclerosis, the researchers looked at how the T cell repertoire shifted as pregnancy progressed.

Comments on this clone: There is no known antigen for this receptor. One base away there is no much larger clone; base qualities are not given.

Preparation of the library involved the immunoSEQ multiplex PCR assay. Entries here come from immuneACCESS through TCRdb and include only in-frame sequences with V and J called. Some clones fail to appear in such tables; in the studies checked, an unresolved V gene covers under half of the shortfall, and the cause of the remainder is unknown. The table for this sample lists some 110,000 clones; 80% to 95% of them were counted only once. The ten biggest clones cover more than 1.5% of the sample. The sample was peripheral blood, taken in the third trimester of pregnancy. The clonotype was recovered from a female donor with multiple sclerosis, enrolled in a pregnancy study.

At the DNA level, the sequence is TGTGCCAGCAGCCGAAGGACAGGGGTCACCGGGGAGCTGTTTTTT. Its translation is CASSRRTGVTGELFF. The V and J segments used are TRBV5-8 and TRBJ2-2, with 9 central nucleotides matching TRBD1. CDR1 and CDR2 were assigned from the germline V gene as SGHTS and YDEGEE. Spanning cysteine to phenylalanine, the CDR3 consists of 15 amino acids. Only the CDR3 DNA stays, 45 bases, in frame from base 1. V ends up 4 bases short and J 4 bases short, with an unmatched junction base count of 5. The full variable domain, with segments outside the CDR3 supplied by the reference TRBV5-8 and TRBJ2-2 proteins, appears as EAGVTQSPTHLIKTRGQQATLRCSPISGHTSVYWYQQALGLGLQFLLWYDEGEERNRGNFPPRFSGRQFPNYSSELNVNALELEDSALYLCASSRRTGVTGELFFGEGSRLTVL.